Listed below are T cell receptor beta chains from one sample, sequenced in a study of T cell responses to AZD1222 COVID-19 vaccine. Method: immunoSEQ multiplex PCR; TCRdb's copy keeps in-frame clones and lacks some. The sample consists of about 150,000 clones, approximately 88% of them appearing once. The sample here was peripheral blood, taken on day 0 of MenACWY control vaccination. The receptors stem from an adult in good health. Both conserved end residues are part of each CDR3. The D gene is left open where the match is weak. Clone size is not always given. Where it is, it says once, few, many or a class for expanded clones.

d_call: -
clone_size: -
j_call: TRBJ2-7
cdr3_length: 14
v_call: TRBV6-5
cdr3_aa: CASRPGSLPYEQYF
cdr3_nt: TGTGCCAGCCGACCGGGAAGCCTACCCTACGAGCAGTACTTC

d_call: -
clone_size: -
j_call: TRBJ1-1
cdr3_length: 13
v_call: TRBV4-3
cdr3_aa: CASSRGGNTEAFF
cdr3_nt: TGCGCCAGCAGTAGGGGAGGGAACACTGAAGCTTTCTTT

d_call: -
clone_size: -
j_call: TRBJ2-2
cdr3_length: 14
v_call: TRBV5-4
cdr3_aa: CASSLAANTGELFF
cdr3_nt: TGTGCCAGCAGCTTGGCTGCGAACACCGGGGAGCTGTTTTTT

d_call: -
clone_size: -
j_call: TRBJ2-3
cdr3_length: 16
v_call: TRBV7-3
cdr3_aa: CASSLISHGNTDTQYF
cdr3_nt: TGTGCCAGCAGCTTAATTTCCCACGGGAACACAGATACGCAGTATTTT

d_call: TRBD1
clone_size: few
j_call: TRBJ2-7
cdr3_length: 15
v_call: TRBV2
cdr3_aa: CASNHPGQGSYEQYF
cdr3_nt: TGTGCCAGCAACCATCCGGGACAGGGCTCCTACGAGCAGTACTTC

d_call: TRBD2
clone_size: -
j_call: TRBJ2-3
cdr3_length: 14
v_call: TRBV6-2/TRBV6-3
cdr3_aa: CASSLAGGPRLWYF
cdr3_nt: TGTGCCAGCAGTCTAGCGGGAGGGCCTCGGCTGTGGTATTTT

d_call: -
clone_size: -
j_call: TRBJ1-2
cdr3_length: 15
v_call: TRBV7-9
cdr3_aa: CASSLARSQAEGYTF
cdr3_nt: TGTGCCAGCAGCTTAGCGCGGTCGCAGGCTGAGGGCTACACCTTC

d_call: TRBD1
clone_size: -
j_call: TRBJ2-3
cdr3_length: 14
v_call: TRBV5-6
cdr3_aa: CASSSGQGADTQYF
cdr3_nt: TGTGCCAGCAGCTCTGGACAGGGTGCAGATACGCAGTATTTT

d_call: TRBD1
clone_size: -
j_call: TRBJ1-1
cdr3_length: 14
v_call: TRBV10-3
cdr3_aa: CAISESILGQGAFF
cdr3_nt: TGTGCCATCAGTGAGTCGATACTGGGACAGGGAGCTTTCTTT

d_call: TRBD1
clone_size: -
j_call: TRBJ1-1
cdr3_length: 16
v_call: TRBV18
cdr3_aa: CASSPRGTGGFTEAFF
cdr3_nt: TGTGCCAGCTCACCAAGGGGAACAGGGGGCTTCACTGAAGCTTTCTTT

d_call: -
clone_size: -
j_call: TRBJ1-1
cdr3_length: 15
v_call: TRBV6-6
cdr3_aa: CASTLQGAGLTEAFF
cdr3_nt: TGTGCCAGCACCTTACAAGGGGCAGGCCTCACGGAAGCTTTCTTT

d_call: -
clone_size: -
j_call: TRBJ2-7
cdr3_length: 13
v_call: TRBV3-1/TRBV3-2
cdr3_aa: CASSQRGGYEQYF
cdr3_nt: TGTGCCAGCAGCCAAAGGGGAGGCTACGAGCAGTACTTC

d_call: TRBD1
clone_size: -
j_call: TRBJ1-5
cdr3_length: 15
v_call: TRBV5-1
cdr3_aa: CASSLGQGLNQPQHF
cdr3_nt: TGCGCCAGCAGCTTGGGACAGGGCCTCAATCAGCCCCAGCATTTT

d_call: TRBD2
clone_size: -
j_call: TRBJ2-1
cdr3_length: 17
v_call: TRBV7-9
cdr3_aa: CASSPKGLAGVRNEQFF
cdr3_nt: TGTGCCAGCAGCCCAAAGGGACTAGCGGGAGTCCGGAATGAGCAGTTCTTC

d_call: -
clone_size: few
j_call: TRBJ1-1
cdr3_length: 18
v_call: TRBV10-3
cdr3_aa: CAISGRRTWGGYDTEAFF
cdr3_nt: TGTGCCATCAGTGGGAGGCGGACTTGGGGCGGATACGATACTGAAGCTTTCTTT

d_call: TRBD1
clone_size: -
j_call: TRBJ1-1
cdr3_length: 13
v_call: TRBV27
cdr3_aa: CASSWDRLTEAFF
cdr3_nt: TGTGCCAGCAGTTGGGACAGACTCACTGAAGCTTTCTTT

d_call: TRBD1
clone_size: -
j_call: TRBJ1-2
cdr3_length: 15
v_call: TRBV18
cdr3_aa: CASSPPGTESRGYTF
cdr3_nt: TGTGCCAGCTCACCACCAGGGACAGAGAGTCGAGGCTACACCTTC

d_call: -
clone_size: -
j_call: TRBJ1-2
cdr3_length: 14
v_call: TRBV27
cdr3_aa: CASSFRGPYYGYTF
cdr3_nt: TGTGCCAGCAGTTTTCGGGGCCCCTACTATGGCTACACCTTC

d_call: -
clone_size: once
j_call: TRBJ2-5
cdr3_length: 12
v_call: TRBV4-2
cdr3_aa: CASSQDRETQYF
cdr3_nt: TGTGCCAGCAGCCAAGATAGGGAGACCCAGTACTTC

d_call: TRBD1
clone_size: once
j_call: TRBJ1-6
cdr3_length: 15
v_call: TRBV5-6
cdr3_aa: CASSSIDRGDSPLHF
cdr3_nt: TGTGCCAGCAGCAGCATCGACAGGGGAGACTCACCCCTCCACTTT

d_call: -
clone_size: once
j_call: TRBJ2-1
cdr3_length: 18
v_call: TRBV24-1
cdr3_aa: CATSDATRPRGIYNEQFF
cdr3_nt: TGTGCCACCAGTGACGCCACTAGGCCGAGAGGAATTTACAATGAGCAGTTCTTC

d_call: -
clone_size: once
j_call: TRBJ2-1
cdr3_length: 13
v_call: TRBV18
cdr3_aa: CASSPGYRAEQFF
cdr3_nt: TGTGCCAGCTCACCAGGGTATCGGGCGGAGCAGTTCTTC

d_call: -
clone_size: -
j_call: TRBJ2-1
cdr3_length: 15
v_call: TRBV11-3
cdr3_aa: CASSLEAGLYNEQFF
cdr3_nt: TGTGCCAGCAGCTTAGAAGCGGGCCTGTACAATGAGCAGTTCTTC

d_call: -
clone_size: -
j_call: TRBJ2-3
cdr3_length: 16
v_call: TRBV9
cdr3_aa: CASSVGYPPSTDTQYF
cdr3_nt: TGTGCCAGCAGCGTAGGATATCCTCCTAGCACAGATACGCAGTATTTT

d_call: -
clone_size: -
j_call: TRBJ1-2
cdr3_length: 13
v_call: TRBV6-1
cdr3_aa: CASSERPNYGYTF
cdr3_nt: TGTGCCAGCAGTGAACGCCCGAACTATGGCTACACCTTC

d_call: -
clone_size: -
j_call: TRBJ1-4
cdr3_length: 14
v_call: TRBV28
cdr3_aa: CASEDSDQPEKLFF
cdr3_nt: TGTGCCAGCGAGGACAGCGACCAACCGGAAAAACTGTTTTTT

d_call: TRBD1
clone_size: -
j_call: TRBJ1-1
cdr3_length: 14
v_call: TRBV7-8
cdr3_aa: CASSKDRVNTEAFF
cdr3_nt: TGTGCCAGCAGCAAAGACAGGGTTAACACTGAAGCTTTCTTT

d_call: -
clone_size: -
j_call: TRBJ2-1
cdr3_length: 17
v_call: TRBV19
cdr3_aa: CASSIRHVRGYLNEQFF
cdr3_nt: TGTGCCAGTAGTATCCGGCACGTGAGGGGATACTTGAATGAGCAGTTCTTC

d_call: TRBD1
clone_size: -
j_call: TRBJ1-1
cdr3_length: 14
v_call: TRBV11-2
cdr3_aa: CASSPGQARTEAFF
cdr3_nt: TGTGCCAGCAGCCCGGGACAGGCCCGCACTGAAGCTTTCTTT

d_call: -
clone_size: -
j_call: TRBJ1-2
cdr3_length: 13
v_call: TRBV19
cdr3_aa: CASSISRNYGYTF
cdr3_nt: TGTGCCAGTAGTATAAGCAGGAACTATGGCTACACCTTC

d_call: -
clone_size: -
j_call: TRBJ1-1
cdr3_length: 12
v_call: TRBV18
cdr3_aa: CASSPERTEAFF
cdr3_nt: TGTGCCAGCTCACCGGAACGGACTGAAGCTTTCTTT

d_call: TRBD2
clone_size: -
j_call: TRBJ2-7
cdr3_length: 15
v_call: TRBV7-9
cdr3_aa: CASSLILAGGNEQYF
cdr3_nt: TGTGCCAGCAGCTTAATACTAGCGGGAGGAAACGAGCAGTACTTC

d_call: -
clone_size: -
j_call: TRBJ1-5
cdr3_length: 14
v_call: TRBV5-5
cdr3_aa: CASSLAGENQPQHF
cdr3_nt: TGTGCCAGCAGCTTGGCCGGGGAAAATCAGCCCCAGCATTTT

d_call: -
clone_size: -
j_call: TRBJ2-7
cdr3_length: 15
v_call: TRBV6-5
cdr3_aa: CASSPPRRISYEQYF
cdr3_nt: TGTGCCAGCAGTCCTCCGAGGAGAATCTCCTACGAGCAGTACTTC

d_call: -
clone_size: -
j_call: TRBJ2-3
cdr3_length: 15
v_call: TRBV28
cdr3_aa: CASSFRGVRTDTQYF
cdr3_nt: TGTGCCAGCAGTTTTCGAGGGGTTCGCACAGATACGCAGTATTTT

d_call: -
clone_size: -
j_call: TRBJ2-1
cdr3_length: 14
v_call: TRBV4-2
cdr3_aa: CASSQVEQDNEQFF
cdr3_nt: TGTGCCAGCAGCCAAGTGGAGCAAGACAATGAGCAGTTCTTC

d_call: -
clone_size: -
j_call: TRBJ2-1
cdr3_length: 12
v_call: TRBV5-1
cdr3_aa: CASSLGWDEQFF
cdr3_nt: TGCGCCAGCAGCTTGGGTTGGGATGAGCAGTTCTTC

d_call: -
clone_size: -
j_call: TRBJ1-4
cdr3_length: 15
v_call: TRBV30
cdr3_aa: CAWSPGRTLGEKLFF
cdr3_nt: TGTGCCTGGAGTCCCGGGAGGACGCTGGGTGAAAAACTGTTTTTT

d_call: -
clone_size: -
j_call: TRBJ1-5
cdr3_length: 14
v_call: TRBV3-1/TRBV3-2
cdr3_aa: CASSQDASNQPQHF
cdr3_nt: TGTGCCAGCAGCCAAGATGCCAGCAATCAGCCCCAGCATTTT

d_call: -
clone_size: -
j_call: TRBJ1-3
cdr3_length: 12
v_call: TRBV30
cdr3_aa: CAWSPNTNTIYF
cdr3_nt: TGTGCCTGGAGTCCTAACACTAACACCATATATTTT

d_call: TRBD1
clone_size: -
j_call: TRBJ2-3
cdr3_length: 17
v_call: TRBV5-4
cdr3_aa: CASSLRLGQGSTDTQYF
cdr3_nt: TGTGCCAGCAGCTTGCGACTAGGACAGGGGAGCACAGATACGCAGTATTTT